This T cell receptor (beta chain) was recovered during a study of shared T cell receptors in the human thymus. The CDR3 consists of 13 residues. Germline lookup yields CDR1 SEHNR and CDR2 FQNEAQ (reference sequence). The V end was cut by 7 bases, the J end by 1 base, with 10 bases between. TCRdb's table, derived via immunoSEQ multiplex PCR, lists solely in-frame clones and lacks some. The sample includes hundreds of thousands of clones, 70% to 90% seen only once; the top ten take about 0.011%. In addition, the sample was reused for a study of human thymus T cells. That study adds: Having surgery to correct congenital heart defects, healthy Finnish infants acted as the donors. In corrective heart surgery, resections were taken, and these provided the thymus tissue. Gene usage for V and J segments appeared biased in thymic and blood repertoires. Unrelated individuals had highly overlapping thymic repertoires, as reported in related research.

The sample comprised thymocytes. The receptor was isolated from a girl under three years old with a congenital heart defect. The gene calls are TRBV7-9 and TRBJ1-1; D ambiguous. Here the CDR3 DNA reads TGTGCCAGCAACAGTCCAGGGAACACTGAAGCTTTCTTT. Translated: CASNSPGNTEAFF.